The 28 T cell receptor beta chains in this list originate from one sample, sequenced in a study of shared clonotypes between healthy human individuals. Some clones are missing from TCRdb's copy, which holds only in-frame ones; the method was immunoSEQ multiplex PCR. The sample contains approximately 480,000 clones, about 79% of which appear only once. The sample was PBMCs. Source of these receptors: a woman aged 40 to 50 in good health. Some clones in this sample may be carry-over from other donors' samples.

The chain links TRBV4-3 to TRBJ2-7; TRBD1 matches 10 bases. The CDR3 consists of 17 residues. Germline V gene data show CDR1 as LGHNA and CDR2 as YSLEER. V lost 2 bases and J lost 4; bases outside the gene matches: 11. The CDR3 DNA reads as TGCGCCAGCAGCCAATATCTGCCAGGGACAGGGGAATACGAGCAGTACTTC. It translates to CASSQYLPGTGEYEQYF.

This chain connects TRBV30 to TRBJ2-3, with TRBD1 identical over 9 bases. Trimming took 5 bases from V and 2 from J; bases not matched to a gene: 8. The CDR3 has 15 residues. The V gene's germline CDR1 is GTSNPN and CDR2 SVGIG (reference sequence). Here the CDR3 DNA reads TGTGCCTGGGGGCCCGGGACAGGGTACACAGATACGCAGTATTTT. Protein sequence: CAWGPGTGYTDTQYF.

This sequence joins TRBV5-6 and TRBJ1-2; 8 positions match TRBD1. Looked up from germline, CDR1 is SGHDT and CDR2 is YYEEEE. V lost 3 bases and J lost 4; bases outside the gene matches: 8. CDR3 length: 15 residues. The CDR3 loop reads CASSSLDRGGYGYTF. As DNA, the CDR3 is TGTGCCAGCAGCTCGCTAGACAGGGGCGGCTATGGCTACACCTTC.

The chain recombines TRBV7-9 with TRBJ2-5, with no clear D. V was trimmed by 1 base and J by 5 bases, leaving 11 bases between them. There are 14 residues in the CDR3. In germline, CDR1 is SEHNR, CDR2 FQNEAQ (reference sequence). Here the CDR3 reads CASSLGVSGETQYF. For the CDR3, the DNA is TGTGCCAGCAGCTTAGGGGTCAGTGGGGAGACCCAGTACTTC. The complete variable domain, with remaining parts taken from reference TRBV7-9 and TRBJ2-5, reads DTGVSQNPRHKITKRGQNVTFRCDPISEHNRLYWYRQTLGQGPEFLTYFQNEAQLEKSRLLSDRFSAERPKGSFSTLEIQRTEQGDSAMYLCASSLGVSGETQYFGPGTRLLVL.

The CDR3 region is CATSREGLNEQYF. CDR3 coding DNA: TGTGCCACCAGCAGGGAGGGCCTGAACGAGCAGTACTTC. The chain links TRBV15 to TRBJ2-7; D is perhaps TRBD2 (6 bases). Trimming stripped 3 bases from V and 5 bases from J, with 11 bases between. Per germline, CDR1 LNHNV and CDR2 YYDKDF (reference sequence). The CDR3 runs to 13 residues.

The gene calls are TRBV28 and TRBJ2-7; D tentatively reads TRBD1 or TRBD2 (5 bases each). The CDR3 has 16 amino acids. Germline V lookup: CDR1 MDHEN, CDR2 SYDVKM. V was clipped by 4 bases and J by 4 bases, with 20 bases between them. Here the CDR3 reads CASSSHGAGYAYEQYF. In nucleotides, the CDR3 is TGTGCCAGCAGTTCACACGGGGCGGGTTATGCGTACGAGCAGTACTTC.

The V call is TRBV5-6, the J call TRBJ2-7; 10 bases line up with TRBD1. Germline V gene data show CDR1 as SGHDT and CDR2 as YYEEEE. The CDR3 totals 14 residues. Trimming at V came to 2 bases and at J to 6 bases, leaving 5 bases not matched to a gene. The CDR3 reads CASSFVWDRGEQYF. For the CDR3, the DNA is TGTGCCAGCAGCTTTGTATGGGACAGGGGCGAGCAGTACTTC.

The V and J genes are TRBV19 and TRBJ2-7, with a tentative D call TRBD1 (8 bases). Trimming shortened V by 3 bases and J by 7 bases, and 19 bases separated the two germline ends. Per germline, CDR1 LNHDA and CDR2 SQIVND (reference sequence). The CDR3 runs 15 residues. CDR3 nucleotides: TGTGCCAGTAGTATGAATACAGGGGGGGATAGGGAGCAGTACTTC. It specifies CASSMNTGGDREQYF.

The chain joins TRBV30 to TRBJ2-5; TRBD1 aligns across 7 bases. Germline assignment: CDR1 GTSNPN and CDR2 SVGIG (reference sequence). After removal of 4 bases from V and 0 bases from J, the junction contained 8 bases not matched to a gene. This CDR3 comprises 15 residues. CDR3 amino acids: CAWKKGAPYQETQYF. The CDR3 DNA reads as TGTGCCTGGAAAAAGGGGGCCCCGTACCAAGAGACCCAGTACTTC.

This chain joins TRBV29-1 and TRBJ2-5; TRBD1 agrees at 7 bases. Per the germline V gene, CDR1 is SQVTM and CDR2 is ANQGSEA. V was clipped by 8 bases and J by 3 bases; unmatched bases: 9. The CDR3 consists of 13 residues. The DNA for the CDR3 is TGCAGCACCCTTGGACAGGTTGAAGAGACCCAGTACTTC. It codes for CSTLGQVEETQYF.

CDR3 region: CASSPSSSYEQYF. The CDR3 DNA reads as TGTGCCAGCTCACCGTCATCCTCCTACGAGCAGTACTTC. The chain links TRBV18 to TRBJ2-7, with unresolved D. This CDR3 is 13 amino acids long. Trimming stripped 3 bases from V and 0 bases from J, with 6 bases between. Looked up from germline, CDR1 is KGHSH and CDR2 is LQKENI. Looking up the rest from reference TRBV18 and TRBJ2-7 gives the full variable domain: NAGVMQNPRHLVRRRGQEARLRCSPMKGHSHVYWYRQLPEEGLKFMVYLQKENIIDESGMPKERFSAEFPKEGPSILRIQQVVRGDSAAYFCASSPSSSYEQYFGPGTRLTVT.

The V call is TRBV27, the J call TRBJ2-3; D is possibly TRBD2 (5 bases). The V gene's germline CDR1 is MNHEY and CDR2 SMNVEV (reference sequence). Trimming removed 3 bases at V and 0 bases at J, with 13 bases between. The CDR3 runs to 16 residues. The CDR3 is CASSFSLVMSTDTQYF. In nucleotides, the CDR3 is TGTGCCAGCAGTTTCTCACTAGTTATGAGCACAGATACGCAGTATTTT.

The V and J genes are TRBV29-1 and TRBJ1-2; D gene uncertain. Trimming took 4 bases from V and 0 from J, leaving 3 bases between them. This CDR3 is built from 11 residues. CDR1 and CDR2 (germline): SQVTM, ANQGSEA. The CDR3 DNA reads as TGCAGCGTTGTAGCTAACTATGGCTACACCTTC. Protein product: CSVVANYGYTF.

The chain's CDR3 is CAIGSGTAINEQFF. The CDR3 DNA sequence: TGTGCCATCGGGTCCGGGACCGCGATCAATGAGCAGTTCTTC. V is TRBV10-3 and J is TRBJ2-1; either TRBD1 or TRBD2 may supply D (5 bases each). Germline CDR1 and CDR2: ENHRY and SYGVKD. The V gene lost 8 bases and the J gene lost 6 bases, with 17 bases spanning the gap. The length of the CDR3 is 14 residues.

V is TRBV4-2 and J is TRBJ2-6, with no clear D. The CDR3 is 16 amino acids. Per germline, CDR1 LGHNA and CDR2 YNFKEQ. V lost 1 base and J 1 base, leaving 8 bases between the germline ends. CDR3 residues: CASSQAFRSGANVLTF. The CDR3 DNA reads as TGTGCCAGCAGCCAAGCTTTCAGATCTGGGGCCAACGTCCTGACTTTC.

The chain couples TRBV11-2 to TRBJ2-5, with D possibly called TRBD1 or TRBD2 (5 bases each). The V end was cut by 5 bases, the J end by 4 bases, with 14 bases between. The germline V gene has CDR1 SGHAT and CDR2 FQNNGV. The CDR3 extends over 14 amino acids. The CDR3 spells CASSPGPDRETQYF. The CDR3 coding sequence is TGTGCCAGCAGCCCGGGGCCCGATCGAGAGACCCAGTACTTC.

This chain connects TRBV5-4 to TRBJ2-5; 7 bases map to TRBD2. Germline V gene data show CDR1 as SGHNT and CDR2 as YYREEE (reference sequence). This CDR3 is 14 amino acids long. J gave up 5 bases and V 4 bases, and 8 bases lay outside the gene matches. The DNA of the CDR3 is TGTGCCAGCAGCGAAACTAGCGTGGGGGAGACCCAGTACTTC. It translates to CASSETSVGETQYF.

The gene calls are TRBV30 and TRBJ2-3; 11 nucleotides line up with TRBD1. Germline assignment: CDR1 GTSNPN and CDR2 SVGIG (reference sequence). This CDR3 region has 15 residues. V trimming: 3 bases; J trimming: 4 bases; junction bases outside the gene matches: 6. The CDR3 reads CAWSSGQGGADTQYF. CDR3 sequence (DNA): TGTGCCTGGAGCTCGGGACAGGGGGGAGCAGATACGCAGTATTTT.

This chain connects TRBV6-4 to TRBJ1-1; TRBD1 matches at 9 bases. The trim removed 6 bases at V and 5 bases at J, leaving 13 bases unmatched. The germline gives CDR1 MRHNA, CDR2 SNTAGT. CDR3 length: 16 residues. The CDR3 reads CASSGFLQGAGTEAFF. The DNA of the CDR3 is TGTGCCAGCAGCGGGTTTTTACAGGGGGCTGGGACTGAAGCTTTCTTT.

The chain links TRBV19 to TRBJ1-2, with TRBD1 as a possible D gene (6 bases). Per germline, CDR1 LNHDA and CDR2 SQIVND (reference sequence). This CDR3 region has 15 residues. V dropped 5 bases and J dropped 0 bases, with 13 bases sitting between them. CDR3: CASSSTGMANYGYTF. CDR3 in DNA: TGTGCCAGTAGTTCCACAGGGATGGCTAACTATGGCTACACCTTC. Supplemented by reference TRBV19 and TRBJ1-2, the full variable domain reads DGGITQSPKYLFRKEGQNVTLSCEQNLNHDAMYWYRQDPGQGLRLIYYSQIVNDFQKGDIAEGYSVSREKKESFPLTVTSAQKNPTAFYLCASSSTGMANYGYTFGSGTRLTVV.

J is TRBJ2-7 and V is TRBV7-9; D may correspond to TRBD1 or TRBD2 (5 bases each). Trimming took 8 bases from V and 6 from J, leaving 17 bases between them. Germline V lookup: CDR1 SEHNR, CDR2 FQNEAQ (reference sequence). The CDR3 is 13 residues long. Written as DNA, the CDR3 is TGTGCCAGCCTCATGGGATTCGGGGCCGAGCAGTACTTC. Translating gives CASLMGFGAEQYF.

The chain links TRBV5-1 to TRBJ2-7; the D is unclear. The CDR3 loop spans 13 amino acids. With 0 bases removed from V and 2 bases from J, the gap between germline ends came to 6 bases. Germline CDR1 and CDR2: SGHRS and YFSETQ. The CDR3 spells CASSLALTYEQYF. CDR3 coding DNA: TGCGCCAGCAGCTTGGCCCTAACCTACGAGCAGTACTTC.

This chain links TRBV7-2 with TRBJ1-2; D not resolved. The V gene's germline CDR1 is SGHTA and CDR2 FQGNSA. The CDR3 consists of 12 residues. V was clipped by 5 bases and J by 4 bases, with 8 bases between them. In DNA, the CDR3 is TGTGCCAGCAGCCCTCGGGGCTATGGCTACACCTTC. Its protein product is CASSPRGYGYTF.

The J gene is TRBJ1-1, the V gene TRBV5-1, with 7 bases identical to TRBD1. The CDR3 has 15 amino acids. V dropped 0 bases and J dropped 2; count of bases not matched to a gene: 4. Looked up from germline, CDR1 is SGHRS and CDR2 is YFSETQ. The CDR3 DNA reads TGCGCCAGCAGCTTGGGGGACAGCAGAAACACTGAAGCTTTCTTT. The encoded protein is CASSLGDSRNTEAFF.

The genes are TRBV19 and TRBJ1-5; D is possibly TRBD1 (6 bases). CDR1 and CDR2 (germline): LNHDA, SQIVND (reference sequence). The CDR3 contains 13 residues. Trimming pared 4 bases from V and 5 bases from J, leaving 9 bases between. The CDR3 reads CASSTDSYQPQHF. Written as DNA, the CDR3 is TGTGCCAGTAGTACGGACAGCTATCAGCCCCAGCATTTT.

The J gene is TRBJ2-5, the V gene TRBV27; the D call may be TRBD1 or TRBD2 (5 bases each). The CDR3 contains 14 residues. CDR1 is MNHEY and CDR2 is SMNVEV in the germline V gene (reference sequence). V dropped 6 bases and J dropped 13 bases, with 24 bases sitting between them. The CDR3 here is CASRPRDAGRTPYF. The DNA for the CDR3 is TGTGCCAGCAGACCAAGGGACGCCGGAAGGACGCCGTACTTC.

A few counts support this clone. Within the sample, other DNA sequences also encode this same CDR3. The chain has TRBV10-2 and TRBJ2-2, with TRBD1 matching over 8 bases. The germline CDR1 and CDR2 sequences are WSHSY and SAAADI. The CDR3 has 15 residues. J lost 2 bases, V lost 3 bases, and 2 bases had no gene match. The CDR3: CASSEGTGNTGELFF. The CDR3 DNA sequence: TGCGCCAGCAGTGAAGGGACAGGAAACACCGGGGAGCTGTTTTTT.

This clone was found a few times. This chain connects TRBV7-6 to TRBJ1-5; D ambiguous. CDR3 length equals 14 residues. Germline V gene sequence: CDR1 SGHVS, CDR2 FNYEAQ. The germline V and J ends were trimmed by 1 base and 9 bases, with 13 bases remaining between them. This CDR3 reads CASSLEPGHGPQHF. CDR3 coding DNA: TGTGCCAGCAGCTTAGAACCGGGCCATGGGCCCCAGCATTTT.